These 8 T cell receptor beta chains originate from one sample sequenced in a study of early T cells in non-severe SARS-CoV-2 infection. TCRdb fed the 5' RACE reads into MiXCR, producing one record per CDR3 protein. The sample holds roughly 75,000 distinct CDR3 sequences, 11% seen once. Sequencing used whole blood. The origin of the receptors is an adult who was a healthcare worker with PCR-confirmed SARS-CoV-2 infection or an uninfected control (not recorded which).

The gene calls are TRBV6-5 and TRBJ2-7; 9 nucleotides agree with TRBD2. V shed 4 bases and J 4 bases; nucleotides not matched to a gene: 5. Germline CDR1 MNHEY, CDR2 SVGAGI. This CDR3 has 14 residues. The CDR3 region has the DNA TGTGCCAGCAGTTTAGCGGGGGTAAGGTACGAGCAGTACTTC. As protein: CASSLAGVRYEQYF.

This clonotype was observed at least ten times. This sequence joins TRBV7-2 and TRBJ1-6; 7 positions agree with TRBD1. After removal of 1 base from V and 0 bases from J, the junction contained 9 bases not matched to a gene. The CDR3 extends over 19 amino acids. Germline CDR1 SGHTA, CDR2 FQGNSA. In DNA, the CDR3 is TGTGCCAGCAGCTTAGAGCTTTCCCGGGACAGCTCCTATAATTCACCCCTCCACTTT. This encodes CASSLELSRDSSYNSPLHF.

This clonotype was found a few times. V is TRBV10-3 and J is TRBJ2-7; D unresolved. V was clipped by 10 bases and J by 1 base, with 11 bases between them. The CDR3 totals 12 residues. Germline CDR1 reads ENHRY; CDR2 reads SYGVKD. In nucleotides, the CDR3 is TGTGCCACACGCACGGTTTCCTACGAGCAGTACTTC. Its translation: CATRTVSYEQYF.

V gene TRBV7-2 combines with J gene TRBJ1-3; the D gene is possibly TRBD1 (5 bases). The CDR3 runs 15 residues. In germline, CDR1 is SGHTA, CDR2 FQGNSA. V was trimmed by 5 bases and J by 0 bases, leaving 11 bases between them. In DNA form, the CDR3 reads TGTGCCAGCAGCACCGGGGGGTACTCTGGAAACACCATATATTTT. Encoded protein: CASSTGGYSGNTIYF.

Of note for this clonotype: A much bigger clone sits one base away, suggesting this may be a read error. V and J are TRBV7-3 and TRBJ2-2, with D tentatively TRBD2 (6 bases). The CDR3 extends over 13 amino acids. Trimming removed 5 bases at V and 3 bases at J, with 7 bases between. The germline V gene has CDR1 SGHTA and CDR2 FQGTGA. The CDR3 spells CASSRRDTGELFF. The DNA of the CDR3 is TGTGCCAGCAGCCGGAGGGACACCGGGGAGCTGTTTTTT.

This clonotype was counted many times. The CDR3 bases are TGTGCCAGCAGCTTGGGGGCAGGCTATGGCTACACCTTC. This encodes CASSLGAGYGYTF. V is TRBV7-2 and J is TRBJ1-2; D perhaps matches TRBD1 (6 bases). The ends were cut back, 3 bases at V and 4 bases at J, with 9 bases in the middle. The germline V gene encodes CDR1 SGHTA and CDR2 FQGNSA. The length of the CDR3 is 13 residues.

In its sample, this clonotype was seen a few times. The genes are TRBV3-1 and TRBJ2-4; 7 nucleotides line up with TRBD2. Germline V lookup: CDR1 LGHDT, CDR2 YNNKEL (reference sequence). The V and J ends lost 2 bases and 6 bases, in that order; junction bases with no gene match: 10. The CDR3 contains 16 residues. The CDR3 reads CASSQLSGPSLNIQYF. CDR3 DNA sequence: TGTGCCAGCAGCCAACTTAGCGGGCCCTCTTTAAACATTCAGTACTTC.

Concerning this clonotype: A read error is possible here, since a much larger clone lies one base away. This chain connects TRBV7-3 to TRBJ2-3; D is unresolved. Germline values: CDR1 SGHTA, CDR2 FQGTGA. The CDR3 is made up of 12 amino acids. V was trimmed by 5 bases and J by 0 bases, leaving 3 bases between them. For the CDR3, the DNA is TGTGCCAGCAGCGCTAGCACAGATACGCAGTATTTT. It encodes CASSASTDTQYF.